The source of this TCR beta chain is a study of CD8+ T cells in alopecia areata. Cell sorting on a FACSAria was used to separate CD4+ and CD8+ T cells from the PBMCs. The study, taken as a whole, reports: Clonality in lesional scalp, especially alopecia totalis/universalis, exceeded that of normal scalp. Compared with mice, patients displayed less clear TCR sharing, possibly for HLA-related reasons.

About this clone: Its antigen is not identified.

Following extraction, RNA underwent reverse transcription to cDNA, which served as the sequencing template. Sequenced by immunoSEQ multiplex PCR; TCRdb stores in-frame clones only, minus some. The table records around 190,000 clones, 56% of them present only once. Germline values: CDR1 SQVTM, CDR2 ANQGSEA. V lost 7 bases, J lost 2 bases, and 17 bases lay in between. The CDR3 spans 15 residues. Sequenced: CD8+ T cells sorted from blood. The V call is TRBV29-1, the J call TRBJ2-2; perhaps D is TRBD1 or TRBD2 (5 bases each). The TCR was taken from a human donor in good health. CDR3 bases: TGCAGCGCTTACCCGGGACCGATCAACACCGGGGAGCTGTTTTTT. Translation gives CSAYPGPINTGELFF.